The 24 T cell receptor beta chains reported below all come from one sample, sequenced in a study of regulatory T cells in long-lasting Graves disease. Arm-PCR of CDR3 regions with iRepertoire HTBI primers generated TCR beta libraries. TCRdb recomputed calls from the multiplex PCR reads with MiXCR, one row per CDR3 protein. The repertoire holds approximately 390,000 distinct CDR3 sequences, around 15% seen once, with over 20% in the top ten. The time point is: newly diagnosed GD, antithyroid drugs for less than 3 months. The TCR library used RNA extracted from PBMCs. These data also formed part of another study, on T cells in Graves' hyperthyroidism and ophthalmopathy.

Sequencing used peripheral blood mononuclear cells (PBMCs), obtained at new diagnosis, from a patient treated with antithyroid drugs. These receptors all come from a woman aged 18-29 years with Graves disease.

A word on this clonotype: This clone may be a read error of a much larger clone one base away. This chain connects TRBV6-1 to TRBJ2-1, with 16 bases fitting TRBD2. The CDR3 covers 14 residues. The germline gives CDR1 MNHNS, CDR2 SASEGT. V gave up 6 bases and J gave up 13 bases; unmatched junction bases: 6. CDR3: CASRPGLAGGTQFF. CDR3 bases: TGTGCCAGCAGACCGGGACTAGCGGGAGGGACCCAGTTCTTC.

This chain links TRBV2 with TRBJ1-1, with D hard to call. With 4 bases removed from V and 1 base from J, the gap between germline ends came to 10 bases. Germline CDR1 and CDR2: SNHLY and FYNNEI. The CDR3 has 14 residues. CDR3 in amino acids: CASSVRQPNTEAFF. CDR3 coding DNA: TGTGCCAGCAGTGTCCGGCAGCCGAACACTGAAGCTTTCTTT.

This clonotype occurred a few times. V is TRBV10-3 and J is TRBJ1-5, with D unclear. The V and J ends lost 10 bases and 7 bases respectively, with 23 bases between them. This CDR3 has 15 amino acids. Germline CDR1 reads ENHRY; CDR2 reads SYGVKD. The CDR3 is CATPKIGARRQPQHF. CDR3 DNA sequence: TGTGCCACCCCGAAGATCGGTGCGAGAAGGCAGCCCCAGCATTTT.

This clonotype was counted many times. The chain links TRBV2 to TRBJ2-1; possibly TRBD1 or TRBD2 for D (5 bases each). CDR3 length: 14 residues. The germline gives CDR1 SNHLY, CDR2 FYNNEI. The V gene lost 10 bases and the J gene lost 5 bases, with 18 bases spanning the gap. The CDR3 nucleotides are TGTGCCACCCTGGGGCTAGCCGGAAACAATGAGCAGTTCTTC. Protein: CATLGLAGNNEQFF.

In this sample, this clonotype turned up a few times. V is TRBV5-4 and J is TRBJ1-6; 8 bases fit TRBD1. Germline V gene data show CDR1 as SGHNT and CDR2 as YYREEE (reference sequence). The CDR3 covers 15 residues. V lost 5 bases to trimming and J lost 5 bases; unmatched junction nucleotides: 6. The CDR3 loop reads CASRYQGAHNSPLHF. The CDR3 bases are TGTGCCAGCAGATATCAGGGGGCGCATAATTCACCCCTCCACTTT.

The chain has TRBV7-9 and TRBJ1-1; TRBD1 matches at 11 bases. After removal of 2 bases from V and 9 bases from J, the junction contained 5 bases not matched to a gene. This CDR3 spans 14 amino acids. Germline V lookup: CDR1 SEHNR, CDR2 FQNEAQ (reference sequence). CDR3: CASSLLGTGGKAFF. In nucleotides, the CDR3 is TGTGCCAGCAGCTTACTCGGGACAGGGGGGAAAGCTTTCTTT.

This clonotype came up many times. The genes are TRBV5-1 and TRBJ1-2; weak D call: TRBD1 (6 bases). Germline CDR1 is SGHRS and CDR2 is YFSETQ. Deletions cut 0 bases from V and 4 bases from J, with 16 bases between. The CDR3 is 16 residues long. The CDR3 sequence is CASSLDGTTGPYGYTF. The DNA for the CDR3 is TGCGCCAGCAGCTTGGATGGGACAACGGGTCCCTATGGCTACACCTTC.

This clonotype has a count of ten or more. V usage is TRBV28 and J usage is TRBJ1-2, with D perhaps matching TRBD1 (5 bases). The V and J ends lost 5 bases and 2 bases respectively, with 12 bases between them. Looked up from germline, CDR1 is MDHEN and CDR2 is SYDVKM. CDR3 size: 14 residues. DNA of the CDR3: TGTGCCAGCAGTGGGGCAGGGCTGAACTATGGCTACACCTTC. This gives the protein CASSGAGLNYGYTF.

The CDR3 here is CASSYLPDSQPQHF. CDR3 nucleotide sequence: TGTGCCAGCAGTTACTTACCGGACAGTCAGCCCCAGCATTTT. The rearrangement links TRBV6-5 to TRBJ1-5, with D possibly being TRBD1 (6 bases). Trimming removed 1 base at V and 6 bases at J, with 10 bases between. This CDR3 has 14 residues. Germline CDR1 and CDR2: MNHEY and SVGAGI.

The chain joins TRBV7-3 to TRBJ1-1, with TRBD1 as a possible D gene (5 bases). Germline V lookup: CDR1 SGHTA, CDR2 FQGTGA. V lost 2 bases, J lost 8 bases, and 12 bases lay in between. This CDR3 contains 13 residues. This chain's CDR3 is CASSLSGGSEAFF. The CDR3 DNA sequence: TGTGCCAGCAGCTTATCGGGGGGTTCGGAAGCTTTCTTT.

This clonotype has a count of ten or more. The chain combines TRBV3-1 with TRBJ2-5, with unresolved D. V was pared by 3 bases and J by 9 bases, with 11 bases between. Germline lookup yields CDR1 LGHDT and CDR2 YNNKEL (reference sequence). The CDR3 is 12 residues long. Here the CDR3 DNA reads TGTGCCAGCAGCCAGGAAGAACGCTCCCAGTACTTC. Encoded protein: CASSQEERSQYF.

This clonotype was seen at least ten times. The V gene is TRBV5-1, the J gene TRBJ2-3; D is possibly TRBD1 or TRBD2 (6 bases each). V gave up 0 bases and J gave up 2 bases, with 19 bases separating them. The germline gives CDR1 SGHRS, CDR2 YFSETQ. This CDR3 region has 18 residues. CDR3 region: CASSLALSRRGDTDTQYF. The CDR3 coding sequence is TGCGCCAGCAGCTTGGCCCTCTCAAGGAGGGGGGACACAGATACGCAGTATTTT.

This chain uses TRBV30 with TRBJ2-2; D is possibly TRBD2 (5 bases). The germline V gene encodes CDR1 GTSNPN and CDR2 SVGIG (reference sequence). Trimming removed 0 bases from V and 7 bases from J, with 9 bases in between. The CDR3 sequence is 13 residues long. The DNA of the CDR3 is TGTGCCTGGAGTGTACTAGATGGCGGGGAGCTGTTTTTT. It specifies CAWSVLDGGELFF.

This clonotype was counted ten times or more. The chain couples TRBV2 to TRBJ2-1; D assignment may be TRBD1 or TRBD2 (5 bases each). Germline assignment: CDR1 SNHLY and CDR2 FYNNEI. Trimming took off 6 bases at V and 4 bases at J, with 19 bases between the two ends. The CDR3 has 16 residues. CDR3 residues: CASSLPGTILYNEQFF. CDR3 nucleotide sequence: TGTGCCAGCAGCCTACCCGGGACCATCCTATACAATGAGCAGTTCTTC.

This clonotype was counted at least ten times. The chain employs TRBV5-1 and TRBJ2-1; the match to TRBD2 covers 8 bases. The CDR3 is 14 residues long. V gave up 4 bases and J gave up 7 bases; unmatched junction bases: 7. Germline CDR1 SGHRS, CDR2 YFSETQ. CDR3 coding DNA: TGCGCCAGCAGCCTACGGGGGGGTCCGAATGAGCAGTTCTTC. Translating it yields CASSLRGGPNEQFF.

The chain couples TRBV19 to TRBJ2-1; 12 nucleotides match TRBD2. This CDR3 has 15 amino acids. The V and J ends lost 5 bases and 4 bases, in that order; junction bases with no gene match: 3. In germline, CDR1 is LNHDA, CDR2 SQIVND (reference sequence). CDR3 in DNA: TGTGCCAGTAGTGGAGGACTAGCGGGGTACAATGAGCAGTTCTTC. It encodes CASSGGLAGYNEQFF.

J is TRBJ2-7 and V is TRBV27; the D gene is possibly TRBD2 (6 bases). Germline V gene lookup returns CDR1 MNHEY and CDR2 SMNVEV (reference sequence). Trimming left V 5 bases short and J 2 bases short, with 13 bases between. This CDR3 comprises 14 residues. This chain's CDR3 is CASSGTAMAYEQYF. CDR3 nucleotides: TGTGCCAGCAGTGGGACTGCTATGGCCTACGAGCAGTACTTC.

The J gene is TRBJ2-7, the V gene TRBV18; the D is unclear. Germline CDR1 reads KGHSH; CDR2 reads LQKENI. The V gene lost 2 bases and the J gene lost 4 bases, with 15 bases spanning the gap. There are 15 residues in the CDR3. CDR3 DNA sequence: TGTGCCAGCTCACCAGTGCGGTCTATTCAATACGAGCAGTACTTC. Its protein product is CASSPVRSIQYEQYF.

This clonotype was seen ten or more times. The chain is built from TRBV5-4 and TRBJ1-1; 8 bases fit TRBD1. This CDR3 region has 14 residues. With V trimmed by 4 bases and J by 6 bases, 8 bases remained unmatched. Germline CDR1 is SGHNT and CDR2 is YYREEE (reference sequence). The CDR3 DNA is TGTGCCAGCAGCCCCCTGACAGGGGCCGCTGAAGCTTTCTTT. As protein: CASSPLTGAAEAFF.

This clonotype has at least ten counts. The junction departs from the called germline gene at one end, perhaps through a read error. This chain connects TRBV2 to TRBJ2-7; D is unclear. This CDR3 has 12 residues. CDR1 and CDR2 (germline): SNHLY, FYNNEI. The CDR3 sequence: CASSQTRHSQGF. In DNA, the CDR3 is TGTGCCAGCAGTCAGACGCGGCATTCCCAAGGGTTC.

Many counts were recorded for this clonotype. The chain employs TRBV10-3 and TRBJ2-6, with 7 bases lining up with TRBD2. This CDR3 has 16 residues. Germline V CDR1 and CDR2: ENHRY, SYGVKD. V shed 6 bases and J 2 bases; nucleotides not matched to a gene: 7. As DNA, the CDR3 is TGTGCCATCAGCAACTTGGGAGGGCCTGGGGCCAACGTCCTGACTTTC. It translates to CAISNLGGPGANVLTF.

The J gene is TRBJ2-5, the V gene TRBV20-1; TRBD2 agrees at 11 bases. CDR1 is DFQATT and CDR2 is SNEGSKA in the germline V gene (reference sequence). This CDR3 has 14 amino acids. J was trimmed by 2 bases and V by 6 bases; bases with no gene match: 5. CDR3 in amino acids: CSAAGLAVQETQYF. In DNA form, the CDR3 reads TGCAGTGCCGCGGGACTAGCGGTACAAGAGACCCAGTACTTC.

The chain employs TRBV28 and TRBJ1-4, with 8 bases identical to TRBD1. V shed 5 bases and J 6 bases; nucleotides not matched to a gene: 8. The CDR3 is 15 residues long. Germline lookup yields CDR1 MDHEN and CDR2 SYDVKM. The CDR3 region has the DNA TGTGCCAGCAGTCCACTAGGACAGGGCCATGAAAAACTGTTTTTT. Amino acid sequence: CASSPLGQGHEKLFF.

This clonotype was observed a handful of times. The V call is TRBV10-3, the J call TRBJ1-6, with 10 bases that match TRBD1. Germline CDR1 reads ENHRY; CDR2 reads SYGVKD. The CDR3 is 12 amino acids. The CDR3 region has the DNA TGTGAGGGCCGGGACAGGGGAAGTGCCCTCCACTTT. Residues: CEGRDRGSALHF.